The subject of this entry is one T cell receptor (beta chain). Its target is unknown. CD8+ and CD4+ T cells from blood underwent TCR beta sequencing, which was carried out in a high-throughput format. The authors negatively isolated CD8+ and CD4+ T cells and FACS-enriched TEMRA cells. The RNA, roughly 0.5 to 1 ug, was put through reverse transcription using random hexamers. The immunoSEQ assay covered 54 Vbeta and 13 Jbeta segments for CDR3. In TCRdb, the immunoSEQ multiplex PCR reads were re-called with MiXCR into one record per CDR3 protein. Of about 210,000 distinct CDR3 sequences detected, 95% appear once; the ten largest clones hold about 0.091%. The data were taken from a study of CD8 T cells in Susac syndrome. Study-level results: The study recognized that the number of individuals in its TCR sequencing and HLA analysis was relatively small.

This CDR3 is built from 17 residues. Germline V gives CDR1 ENHRY, CDR2 SYGVKD. The trim removed 6 bases at V and 1 base at J, leaving 9 bases unmatched. The chain joins TRBV10-3 to TRBJ2-2; 9 bases are shared with TRBD1. Sequencing used CD4+ T cells from PBMCs. This TCR was recovered from a human donor with multiple sclerosis. The CDR3 sequence: CAIRGPGQGGNTGELFF. Written as DNA, the CDR3 is TGTGCCATCAGGGGACCGGGACAGGGAGGGAACACCGGGGAGCTGTTTTTT.